This T cell receptor (beta chain) was sequenced for a study of OX40 agonist ivuxolimab in advanced cancers. Study outcomes and limitations: Dose levels from 0.1 to 3.0 mg/kg saw CD4+ and CD8+ blood T cells expand clonally by week 6.

Autoimmune disease history or systemic immunosuppression disqualified patients. Note on this clone: Its antigen is unknown.

Method: immunoSEQ multiplex PCR; TCRdb's copy keeps in-frame clones and lacks some. The profile shows tens of thousands of clones, 75% to 90% of them singletons. The CDR3 covers 14 residues. Germline V gene data show CDR1 as LGHNT and CDR2 as FRNRAP. V gave up 5 bases and J gave up 8 bases; unmatched junction bases: 9. The chain has TRBV12-5 and TRBJ2-1; 7 nucleotides line up with TRBD1. The material sequenced was CD4+ or CD8+ T cells sorted from blood, taken in a trial of the OX40 agonist ivuxolimab. The origin of this receptor is an adult with an advanced solid tumor such as melanoma, head and neck, liver or kidney cancer. In nucleotides, the CDR3 is TGTGCTAGTGGTCGACAGGGTTATATGGATGAGCAGTTCTTC. Translated: CASGRQGYMDEQFF.